These 28 T cell receptor beta chains share one sample of origin, sequenced in a study of cytomegalovirus exposure and HLA in healthy donors. PCR used 60 Vbeta primers and 13 Jbeta primers. The protocol was immunoSEQ multiplex PCR, while the TCRdb copy is restricted to in-frame clones and leaves out a portion. The data show 150,000 or so clones, around 82% seen once. What was sequenced was PBMCs. Every receptor here comes from a man aged 45-65 years in good health and CMV-seronegative.

The chain joins TRBV7-9 to TRBJ1-2, with 7 bases that match TRBD1. The V segment lost 6 bases and the J segment 0 bases; nucleotides outside the gene matches: 7. CDR1 is SEHNR and CDR2 is FQNEAQ in the germline V gene (reference sequence). This CDR3 has 15 amino acids. DNA of the CDR3: TGTGCCAGCAGGGGGACCGGGACAGCTAACTATGGCTACACCTTC. Translated, it gives CASRGTGTANYGYTF.

CDR3 sequence reads: CASSFQRDFQPQHF. CDR3 bases: TGTGCCAGCAGTTTTCAGAGGGACTTCCAGCCCCAGCATTTT. This chain connects TRBV2 to TRBJ1-5; perhaps TRBD1 as D (5 bases). The CDR3 totals 14 residues. The germline gives CDR1 SNHLY, CDR2 FYNNEI. Trimming removed 5 bases from V and 7 bases from J, with 15 bases in between.

The chain has TRBV28 and TRBJ2-1; D perhaps matches TRBD1 (8 bases). This CDR3 comprises 13 residues. Germline V lookup: CDR1 MDHEN, CDR2 SYDVKM. Deletions cut 8 bases from V and 8 bases from J, with 16 bases between. The DNA for the CDR3 is TGTGCCAGCCTCAGGACAGGGAGGGATGAGCAGTTCTTC. This gives the protein CASLRTGRDEQFF. Complete variable domain (other parts from reference TRBV28 and TRBJ2-1): DVKVTQSSRYLVKRTGEKVFLECVQDMDHENMFWYRQDPGLGLRLIYFSYDVKMKEKGDIPEGYSVSREKKERFSLILESASTNQTSMYLCASLRTGRDEQFFGPGTRLTVL.

The chain joins TRBV5-1 to TRBJ1-1, with D possibly being TRBD1 (5 bases). The germline gives CDR1 SGHRS, CDR2 YFSETQ. V was cut by 1 base and J by 8 bases, with 12 bases left in between. The CDR3 contains 13 residues. The CDR3 DNA follows: TGCGCCAGCAGCTTGAGGGGCGTCAGCGAAGCTTTCTTT. The encoded protein is CASSLRGVSEAFF.

This sequence joins TRBV30 and TRBJ1-5, with D uncertain. This CDR3 contains 13 residues. Per the germline V gene, CDR1 is GTSNPN and CDR2 is SVGIG (reference sequence). V was pared by 1 base and J by 4 bases, with 8 bases between. For the CDR3, the DNA is TGTGCCTGGAGTGGTACGGGGAATCAGCCCCAGCATTTT. As protein: CAWSGTGNQPQHF. Using reference TRBV30 and TRBJ1-5 for the parts outside the CDR3, the full variable domain is SQTIHQWPATLVQPVGSPLSLECTVEGTSNPNLYWYRQAAGRGLQLLFYSVGIGQISSEVPQNLSASRPQDRQFILSSKKLLLSDSGFYLCAWSGTGNQPQHFGDGTRLSIL.

The gene calls are TRBV19 and TRBJ1-5; TRBD1 agrees at 7 bases. J was trimmed by 1 base and V by 7 bases; bases with no gene match: 10. Germline loops: CDR1 LNHDA, CDR2 SQIVND (reference sequence). The CDR3 extends over 16 amino acids. Here the CDR3 DNA reads TGTGCCAGTACCCCCGACAGGGATCGAAGCAATCAGCCCCAGCATTTT. This codes for CASTPDRDRSNQPQHF.

The V and J genes are TRBV7-2 and TRBJ1-2; D is perhaps TRBD1 (6 bases). There are 14 residues in the CDR3. CDR1 is SGHTA, CDR2 FQGNSA, per germline. V was shortened by 1 base and J by 6 bases, with 12 bases between the two germline ends. Written as DNA, the CDR3 is TGTGCCAGCAGCTTAGTCGCAGGGGAGAATGGCTACACCTTC. As protein: CASSLVAGENGYTF.

V is TRBV2 and J is TRBJ2-7; tentative D call: TRBD2 (5 bases). CDR3 length equals 12 residues. CDR1 is SNHLY, CDR2 FYNNEI, per germline. V dropped 1 base and J dropped 5 bases, with 6 bases sitting between them. The CDR3 is CASSEGGHEQYF. The CDR3 DNA sequence: TGTGCCAGCAGTGAAGGAGGGCACGAGCAGTACTTC.

This CDR3 reads CASRRQIEGVNEQFF. Written as DNA, the CDR3 is TGTGCCAGCAGACGACAGATCGAGGGGGTGAATGAGCAGTTCTTC. The V gene is TRBV5-4, the J gene TRBJ2-1; D is perhaps TRBD1 (6 bases). Deletions cut 5 bases from V and 7 bases from J, with 19 bases between. The CDR3 length is 15 residues. Per the germline V gene, CDR1 is SGHNT and CDR2 is YYREEE (reference sequence).

The chain couples TRBV28 to TRBJ2-7, with 8 bases fitting TRBD1. This CDR3 contains 13 residues. Germline V gene sequence: CDR1 MDHEN, CDR2 SYDVKM. The trim removed 5 bases at V and 6 bases at J, leaving 6 bases unmatched. This chain's CDR3 is CASSAVDRGEQYF. The CDR3 nucleotides read TGTGCCAGCAGTGCCGTTGACAGGGGCGAGCAGTACTTC.

The chain is built from TRBV11-3 and TRBJ2-3, with 7 bases matching TRBD1. This CDR3 is 14 amino acids long. Germline-derived CDR1 and CDR2 are SGHNT and YENEEA. With 4 bases clipped from V and 2 bases from J, the junction kept 3 bases outside the gene matches. The CDR3 DNA reads as TGTGCCAGCAGCTCCGGACAGGTCACAGATACGCAGTATTTT. Translation gives CASSSGQVTDTQYF.

The chain recombines TRBV6-6 with TRBJ2-1, with TRBD1 identical over 7 bases. J gave up 9 bases and V 6 bases, and 5 bases lay outside the gene matches. The CDR3 loop spans 12 amino acids. CDR1 and CDR2 (germline): MNHNY, SVGAGI (reference sequence). The CDR3 sequence: CASSVRGLEQFF. The CDR3 region has the DNA TGTGCCAGCAGCGTAAGGGGGCTTGAGCAGTTCTTC.

The CDR3 DNA follows: TGCGCCAGCAGCTTGGAGTTGGGCACGTTCCAAGAGACCCAGTACTTC. Its translation is CASSLELGTFQETQYF. The chain uses TRBV5-1 and TRBJ2-5; D unclear. The CDR3 loop spans 16 amino acids. Trimming left V 0 bases short and J 1 base short, with 13 bases between. Germline assignment: CDR1 SGHRS and CDR2 YFSETQ. The full variable domain, in which reference TRBV5-1 and TRBJ2-5 provide the parts outside the CDR3, is KAGVTQTPRYLIKTRGQQVTLSCSPISGHRSVSWYQQTPGQGLQFLFEYFSETQRNKGNFPGRFSGRQFSNSRSEMNVSTLELGDSALYLCASSLELGTFQETQYFGPGTRLLVL.

The chain employs TRBV19 and TRBJ2-3; 9 positions match TRBD1. Germline loops: CDR1 LNHDA, CDR2 SQIVND (reference sequence). The CDR3 has 16 residues. V shed 8 bases, J shed 2 bases, and the junction held 11 bases outside the gene matches. The CDR3 bases are TGTGCCAGTTGGGGGGGGGACAGGGCCAACACAGATACGCAGTATTTT. It specifies CASWGGDRANTDTQYF.

The chain has TRBV5-4 and TRBJ2-7; 8 nucleotides agree with TRBD2. CDR3 length: 16 residues. Germline trimming cut 4 bases from V and 2 bases from J; bases unmatched to any gene: 11. Germline V gene data show CDR1 as SGHNT and CDR2 as YYREEE (reference sequence). The CDR3 reads CASSDDTGTSPYEQYF. The CDR3 DNA is TGTGCCAGCAGCGATGACACCGGGACTAGTCCCTACGAGCAGTACTTC.

The genes are TRBV6-5 and TRBJ2-1; 9 nucleotides align to TRBD2. The junction had 10 bases not matched to a gene; V was cut back by 6 bases and J by 7 bases. Germline loops: CDR1 MNHEY, CDR2 SVGAGI. This CDR3 spans 15 amino acids. The CDR3 reads CASRDHSGRSNEQFF. The DNA of the CDR3 is TGTGCCAGCAGGGACCATAGCGGGAGAAGTAATGAGCAGTTCTTC.

The genes are TRBV7-3 and TRBJ2-1; TRBD2 aligns across 11 bases. Germline values: CDR1 SGHTA, CDR2 FQGTGA. J lost 9 bases, V lost 4 bases, and 5 bases had no gene match. This CDR3 is built from 14 residues. The CDR3 DNA is TGTGCCAGCAGCTCAGGTAGCGGGGGGGCTGAGCAGTTCTTC. As protein: CASSSGSGGAEQFF. Full variable domain (outside the CDR3, taken from reference TRBV7-3 and TRBJ2-1): GAGVSQTPSNKVTEKGKYVELRCDPISGHTALYWYRQSLGQGPEFLIYFQGTGAADDSGLPNDRFFAVRPEGSVSTLKIQRTERGDSAVYLCASSSGSGGAEQFFGPGTRLTVL.

The rearrangement uses TRBV28 and TRBJ2-3, with 8 bases aligning to TRBD2. The CDR3 spans 15 residues. With V trimmed by 5 bases and J by 0 bases, 4 bases remained unmatched. Germline CDR1 MDHEN, CDR2 SYDVKM. The CDR3 nucleotides are TGTGCCAGCAGTATCGGGGGGGCTAGCACAGATACGCAGTATTTT. Translated: CASSIGGASTDTQYF.

This chain joins TRBV6-1 and TRBJ1-1; D might be TRBD1 (6 bases). Trimming took 6 bases from V and 3 from J, leaving 14 bases between them. The germline V gene encodes CDR1 MNHNS and CDR2 SASEGT. This CDR3 contains 14 residues. The CDR3 region is CASRTGHQDTEAFF. The CDR3, as DNA: TGTGCCAGCAGAACGGGACATCAGGACACTGAAGCTTTCTTT.

This chain connects TRBV2 to TRBJ1-5, with 10 bases fitting TRBD1. Germline assignment: CDR1 SNHLY and CDR2 FYNNEI. V dropped 4 bases and J dropped 7; count of bases not matched to a gene: 10. The CDR3 totals 16 residues. As DNA, the CDR3 is TGTGCCAGCAGTGCATTAGGGACAGGGGTCAGGCAGCCCCAGCATTTT. Amino acids: CASSALGTGVRQPQHF.

The V gene is TRBV19, the J gene TRBJ1-4; TRBD1 might be the D (6 bases). Germline V gives CDR1 LNHDA, CDR2 SQIVND (reference sequence). The CDR3 extends over 15 amino acids. V was shortened by 6 bases and J by 5 bases, with 16 bases between the two germline ends. The CDR3 nucleotides are TGTGCCAGTAGGAGACAGGCTGATCTCAATGAAAAACTGTTTTTT. Translated, it gives CASRRQADLNEKLFF.

The J gene is TRBJ1-1, the V gene TRBV13; D is ambiguous. V was pared by 1 base and J by 0 bases, with 3 bases between. The CDR3 consists of 13 residues. CDR1 and CDR2 from the germline V gene are PRHDT and FYEKMQ (reference sequence). The CDR3 nucleotides read TGTGCCAGCAGCTTAGCGGTGAACACTGAAGCTTTCTTT. As protein: CASSLAVNTEAFF.

The rearrangement uses TRBV4-2 and TRBJ2-5; maybe TRBD2 (6 bases). V lost 0 bases, J lost 6 bases, and 14 bases lay in between. The CDR3 extends over 15 amino acids. Germline loops: CDR1 LGHNA, CDR2 YNFKEQ. This chain's CDR3 is CASSQEDGRGKTQYF. DNA for the CDR3: TGTGCCAGCAGCCAAGAGGACGGGCGGGGAAAGACCCAGTACTTC.

V gene TRBV12-5 combines with J gene TRBJ2-1, with a weak D call TRBD1 (6 bases). The CDR3 runs to 13 residues. Germline V gives CDR1 LGHNT, CDR2 FRNRAP. The CDR3: CPGDNSSYNEQFF. The CDR3 DNA reads TGTCCAGGGGACAACTCGTCCTACAATGAGCAGTTCTTC.

The CDR3 nucleotides read TGTGCCAGCGGGCGGGTATACGAGCAGTACTTC. Protein: CASGRVYEQYF. This rearrangement joins TRBV2 to TRBJ2-7; TRBD2 is a possible D gene (5 bases). The ends were cut back, 8 bases at V and 4 bases at J, with 9 bases in the middle. CDR1 is SNHLY, CDR2 FYNNEI, per germline. This CDR3 is 11 amino acids long.

The rearrangement links TRBV5-6 to TRBJ1-1; D is perhaps TRBD1 (5 bases). This CDR3 has 16 amino acids. Germline CDR1 is SGHDT and CDR2 is YYEEEE. Trimming cost V 2 bases and J 0 bases, with 14 bases left between them. The CDR3 loop reads CASSLKGVLVNTEAFF. The CDR3 DNA is TGTGCCAGCAGCTTAAAAGGGGTTCTTGTGAACACTGAAGCTTTCTTT.

The V and J genes are TRBV11-2 and TRBJ2-5, with 7 bases lining up with TRBD1. From germline, CDR1 is SGHAT and CDR2 FQNNGV. V lost 1 base to trimming and J lost 1 base; unmatched junction nucleotides: 3. The CDR3 consists of 15 residues. CDR3 in DNA: TGTGCCAGCAGCTTAGTGGGACAGTCCCAAGAGACCCAGTACTTC. Amino acid sequence: CASSLVGQSQETQYF. Filled out from reference TRBV11-2 and TRBJ2-5, the complete variable domain reads EAGVAQSPRYKIIEKRQSVAFWCNPISGHATLYWYQQILGQGPKLLIQFQNNGVVDDSQLPKDRFSAERLKGVDSTLKIQPAKLEDSAVYLCASSLVGQSQETQYFGPGTRLLVL.

This sequence joins TRBV6-1 and TRBJ2-5, with D maybe TRBD2 (5 bases). Germline loops: CDR1 MNHNS, CDR2 SASEGT. V was clipped by 3 bases and J by 5 bases, with 10 bases between them. The CDR3 length is 13 residues. Written as DNA, the CDR3 is TGTGCCAGCAGTGAGTTGGGAGTGGAGACCCAGTACTTC. Residues: CASSELGVETQYF.